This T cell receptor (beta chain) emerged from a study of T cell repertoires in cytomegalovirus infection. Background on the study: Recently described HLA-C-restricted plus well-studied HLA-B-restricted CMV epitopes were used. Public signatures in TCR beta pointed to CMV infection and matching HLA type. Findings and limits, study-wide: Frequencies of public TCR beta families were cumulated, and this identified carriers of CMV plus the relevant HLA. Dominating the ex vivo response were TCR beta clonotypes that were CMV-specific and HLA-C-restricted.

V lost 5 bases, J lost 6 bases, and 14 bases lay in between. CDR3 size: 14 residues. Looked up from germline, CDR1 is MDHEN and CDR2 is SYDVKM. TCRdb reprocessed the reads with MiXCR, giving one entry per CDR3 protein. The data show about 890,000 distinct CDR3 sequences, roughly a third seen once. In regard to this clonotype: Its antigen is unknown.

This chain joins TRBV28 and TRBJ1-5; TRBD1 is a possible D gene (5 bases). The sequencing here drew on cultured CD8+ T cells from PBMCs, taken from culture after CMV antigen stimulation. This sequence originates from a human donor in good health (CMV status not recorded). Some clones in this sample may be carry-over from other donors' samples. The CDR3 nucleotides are TGTGCCAGCAGTAGAACAGGCGTAACTCAGCCCCAGCATTTT. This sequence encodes CASSRTGVTQPQHF. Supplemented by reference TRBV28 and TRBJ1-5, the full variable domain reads DVKVTQSSRYLVKRTGEKVFLECVQDMDHENMFWYRQDPGLGLRLIYFSYDVKMKEKGDIPEGYSVSREKKERFSLILESASTNQTSMYLCASSRTGVTQPQHFGDGTRLSIL.